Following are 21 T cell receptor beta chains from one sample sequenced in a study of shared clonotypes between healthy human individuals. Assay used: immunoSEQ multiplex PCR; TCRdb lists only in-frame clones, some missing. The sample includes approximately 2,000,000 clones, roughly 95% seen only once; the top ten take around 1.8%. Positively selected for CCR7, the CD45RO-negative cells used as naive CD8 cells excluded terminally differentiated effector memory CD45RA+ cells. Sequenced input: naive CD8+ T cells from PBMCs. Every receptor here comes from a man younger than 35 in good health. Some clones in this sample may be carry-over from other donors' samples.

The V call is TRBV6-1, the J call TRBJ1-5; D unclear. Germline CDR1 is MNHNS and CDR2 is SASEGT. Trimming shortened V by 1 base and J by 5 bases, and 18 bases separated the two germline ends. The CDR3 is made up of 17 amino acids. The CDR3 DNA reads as TGTGCCAGCAGTGAAGGCATCGGGCCCCAAGCCCATCAGCCCCAGCATTTT. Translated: CASSEGIGPQAHQPQHF.

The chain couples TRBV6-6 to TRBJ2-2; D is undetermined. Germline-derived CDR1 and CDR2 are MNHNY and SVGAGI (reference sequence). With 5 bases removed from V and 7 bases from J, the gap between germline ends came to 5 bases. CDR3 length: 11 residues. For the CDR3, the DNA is TGTGCCAGCAGTCCTGACGGGGAGCTGTTTTTT. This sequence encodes CASSPDGELFF.

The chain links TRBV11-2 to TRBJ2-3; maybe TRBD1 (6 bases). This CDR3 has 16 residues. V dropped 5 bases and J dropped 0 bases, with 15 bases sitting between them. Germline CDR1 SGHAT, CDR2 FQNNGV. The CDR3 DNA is TGTGCCAGCAGCGGGAGACAGGCCAGGAGCACAGATACGCAGTATTTT. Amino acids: CASSGRQARSTDTQYF.

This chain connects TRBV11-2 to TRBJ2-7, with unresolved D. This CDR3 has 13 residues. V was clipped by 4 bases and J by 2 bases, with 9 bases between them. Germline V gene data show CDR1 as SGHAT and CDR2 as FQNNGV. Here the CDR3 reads CASSYRSPYEQYF. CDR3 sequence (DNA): TGTGCCAGCAGCTACCGCTCCCCCTACGAGCAGTACTTC.

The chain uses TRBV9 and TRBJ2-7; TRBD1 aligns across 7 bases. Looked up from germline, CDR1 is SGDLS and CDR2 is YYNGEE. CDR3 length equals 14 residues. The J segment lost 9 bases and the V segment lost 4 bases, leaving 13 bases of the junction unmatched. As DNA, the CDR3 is TGTGCCAGCAGCTCCAACTCCGGGACAGTAGGGCAGTACTTC. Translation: CASSSNSGTVGQYF.

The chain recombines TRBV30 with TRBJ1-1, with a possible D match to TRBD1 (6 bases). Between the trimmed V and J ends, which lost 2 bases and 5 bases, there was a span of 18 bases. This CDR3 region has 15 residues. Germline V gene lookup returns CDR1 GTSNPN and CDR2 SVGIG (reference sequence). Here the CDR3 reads CAWSPLVGALTEAFF. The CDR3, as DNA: TGTGCCTGGAGTCCCCTGGTGGGGGCCTTAACTGAAGCTTTCTTT.

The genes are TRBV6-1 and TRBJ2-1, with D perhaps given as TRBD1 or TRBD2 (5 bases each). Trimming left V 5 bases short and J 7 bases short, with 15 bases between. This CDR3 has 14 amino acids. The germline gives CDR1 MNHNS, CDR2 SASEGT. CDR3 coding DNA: TGTGCCAGCAGTAACCGGGGACCGGGGAATGAGCAGTTCTTC. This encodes CASSNRGPGNEQFF.

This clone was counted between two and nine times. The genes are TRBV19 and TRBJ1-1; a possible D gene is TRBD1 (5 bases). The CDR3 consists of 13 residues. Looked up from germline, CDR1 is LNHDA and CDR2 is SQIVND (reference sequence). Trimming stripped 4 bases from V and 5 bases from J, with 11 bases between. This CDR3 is CASSTWEGTEAFF. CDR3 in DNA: TGTGCCAGTAGTACCTGGGAGGGGACTGAAGCTTTCTTT.

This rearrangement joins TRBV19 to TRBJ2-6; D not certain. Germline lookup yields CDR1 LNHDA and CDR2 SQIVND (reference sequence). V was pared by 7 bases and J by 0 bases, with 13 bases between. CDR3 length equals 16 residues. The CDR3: CASIESPSSGANVLTF. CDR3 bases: TGTGCCAGTATTGAATCCCCCAGCTCTGGGGCCAACGTCCTGACTTTC. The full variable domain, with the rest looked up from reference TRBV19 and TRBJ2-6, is DGGITQSPKYLFRKEGQNVTLSCEQNLNHDAMYWYRQDPGQGLRLIYYSQIVNDFQKGDIAEGYSVSREKKESFPLTVTSAQKNPTAFYLCASIESPSSGANVLTFGAGSRLTVL.

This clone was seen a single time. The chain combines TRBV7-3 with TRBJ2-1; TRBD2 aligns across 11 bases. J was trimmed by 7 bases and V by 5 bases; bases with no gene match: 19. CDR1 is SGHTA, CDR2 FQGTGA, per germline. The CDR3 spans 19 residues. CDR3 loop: CASSPRGASGRRSENEQFF. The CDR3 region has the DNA TGTGCCAGCAGCCCTAGGGGGGCTAGCGGGAGGCGGTCGGAAAATGAGCAGTTCTTC.

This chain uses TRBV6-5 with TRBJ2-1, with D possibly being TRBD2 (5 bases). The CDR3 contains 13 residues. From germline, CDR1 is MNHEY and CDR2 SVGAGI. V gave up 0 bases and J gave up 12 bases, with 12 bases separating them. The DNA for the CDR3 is TGTGCCAGCAGTTACTCTGGAGGTTTGGTGCAGTTCTTC. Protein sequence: CASSYSGGLVQFF.

CDR3 nucleotide sequence: TGTGCCAGCAGTTCAGACATGAAGGACCTGACTTTC. This encodes CASSSDMKDLTF. V is TRBV6-6 and J is TRBJ2-6; D unclear. Germline values: CDR1 MNHNY, CDR2 SVGAGI (reference sequence). The length of the CDR3 is 12 residues. Deletions cut 4 bases from V and 15 bases from J, with 13 bases between.

This chain's CDR3 is CASSVGDRGYDEQFF. CDR3 nucleotides: TGTGCCAGCAGCGTAGGGGACAGGGGGTACGATGAGCAGTTCTTC. This chain joins TRBV9 and TRBJ2-1; TRBD1 matches 11 bases. Germline CDR1 SGDLS, CDR2 YYNGEE. The CDR3 extends over 15 amino acids. Trimming removed 0 bases from V and 8 bases from J; junction bases left unmatched: 4.

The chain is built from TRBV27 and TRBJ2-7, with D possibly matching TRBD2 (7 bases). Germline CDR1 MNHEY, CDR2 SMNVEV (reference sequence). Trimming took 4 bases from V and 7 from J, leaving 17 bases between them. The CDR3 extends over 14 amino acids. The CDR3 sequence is CASSYLMGGQEQYF. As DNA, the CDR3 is TGTGCCAGCAGTTACCTGATGGGGGGGCAAGAGCAGTACTTC.

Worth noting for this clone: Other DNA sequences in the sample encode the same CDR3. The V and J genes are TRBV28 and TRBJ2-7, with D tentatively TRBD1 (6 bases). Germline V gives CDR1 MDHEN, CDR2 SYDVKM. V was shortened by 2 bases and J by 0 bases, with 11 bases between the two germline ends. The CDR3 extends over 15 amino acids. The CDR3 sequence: CASSLLQGSSYEQYF. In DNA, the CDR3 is TGTGCCAGCAGTTTACTACAGGGCAGCTCCTACGAGCAGTACTTC.

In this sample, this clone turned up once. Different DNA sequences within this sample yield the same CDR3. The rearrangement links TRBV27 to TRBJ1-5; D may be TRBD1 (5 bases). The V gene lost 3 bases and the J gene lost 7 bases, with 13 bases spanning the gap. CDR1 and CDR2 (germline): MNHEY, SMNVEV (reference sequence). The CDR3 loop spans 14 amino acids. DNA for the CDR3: TGTGCCAGCAGTTTTACGGGGGGAGGACAGCCCCAGCATTTT. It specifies CASSFTGGGQPQHF.

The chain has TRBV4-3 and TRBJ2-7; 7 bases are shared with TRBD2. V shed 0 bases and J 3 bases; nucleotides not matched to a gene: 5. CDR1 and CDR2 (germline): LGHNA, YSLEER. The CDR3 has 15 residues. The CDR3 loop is CASSQESAGVYEQYF. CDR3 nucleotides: TGCGCCAGCAGCCAAGAGTCGGCGGGAGTCTACGAGCAGTACTTC.

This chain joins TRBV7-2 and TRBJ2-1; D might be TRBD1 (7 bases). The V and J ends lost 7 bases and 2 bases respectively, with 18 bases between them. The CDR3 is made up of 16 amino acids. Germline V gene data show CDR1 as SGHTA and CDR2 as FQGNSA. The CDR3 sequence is CASTQGGGGPYNEQFF. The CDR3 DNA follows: TGTGCCAGCACCCAGGGCGGAGGGGGCCCCTACAATGAGCAGTTCTTC. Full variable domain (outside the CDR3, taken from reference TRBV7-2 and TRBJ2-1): GAGVSQSPSNKVTEKGKDVELRCDPISGHTALYWYRQSLGQGLEFLIYFQGNSAPDKSGLPSDRFSAERTGGSVSTLTIQRTQQEDSAVYLCASTQGGGGPYNEQFFGPGTRLTVL.

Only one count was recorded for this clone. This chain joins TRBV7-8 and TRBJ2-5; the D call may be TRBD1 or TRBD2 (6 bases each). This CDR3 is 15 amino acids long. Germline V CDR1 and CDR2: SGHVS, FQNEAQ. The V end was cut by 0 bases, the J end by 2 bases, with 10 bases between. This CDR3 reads CASSLAGGRQETQYF. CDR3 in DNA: TGTGCCAGCAGCTTAGCGGGGGGCAGGCAAGAGACCCAGTACTTC. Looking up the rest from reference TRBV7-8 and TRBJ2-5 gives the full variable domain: GAGVSQSPRYKVAKRGQDVALRCDPISGHVSLFWYQQALGQGPEFLTYFQNEAQLDKSGLPSDRFFAERPEGSVSTLKIQRTQQEDSAVYLCASSLAGGRQETQYFGPGTRLLVL.

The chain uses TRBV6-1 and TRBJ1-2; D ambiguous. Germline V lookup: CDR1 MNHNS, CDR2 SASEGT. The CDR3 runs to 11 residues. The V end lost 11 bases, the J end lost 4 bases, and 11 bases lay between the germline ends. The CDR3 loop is CAVREAYGYTF. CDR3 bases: TGTGCCGTCCGGGAGGCCTATGGCTACACCTTC.

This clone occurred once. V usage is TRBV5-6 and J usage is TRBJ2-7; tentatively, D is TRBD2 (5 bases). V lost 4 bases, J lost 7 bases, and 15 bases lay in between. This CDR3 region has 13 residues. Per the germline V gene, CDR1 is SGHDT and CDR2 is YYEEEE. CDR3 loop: CASSSGPTGEQYF. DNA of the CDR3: TGTGCCAGCAGCAGCGGCCCCACGGGGGAGCAGTACTTC.